Each of the 9 T cell receptor beta chains below was sequenced from the same sample in a study of Graves' ophthalmopathy and Graves' hyperthyroidism. RNA transcripts yielded amplified TCR beta CDR3 regions. The workflow started with a first-round RT-PCR run with HTBI primers and then moved on to a second-round multiplex PCR. TCRdb reprocessed the multiplex PCR reads with MiXCR, giving one entry per CDR3 protein. The table has 400,000 to 500,000 distinct CDR3 sequences, roughly 21% seen once; the top ten hold around 3%. Input material: peripheral blood. Source of these receptors: a woman between 18 and 29 years old with stable Graves' hyperthyroidism.

This clonotype showed up many times. This chain joins TRBV7-3 and TRBJ1-2, with a tentative D call TRBD1 (5 bases). CDR1 and CDR2 (germline): SGHTA, FQGTGA. The CDR3 totals 13 residues. V was shortened by 5 bases and J by 3 bases, with 10 bases between the two germline ends. The CDR3 DNA reads as TGTGCCAGCAGCCCGGGACCGGACTATGGCTACACCTTC. Protein sequence: CASSPGPDYGYTF.

V gene TRBV18 combines with J gene TRBJ1-2; 7 nucleotides line up with TRBD1. CDR3 size: 18 residues. J lost 5 bases, V lost 2 bases, and 17 bases had no gene match. In germline, CDR1 is KGHSH, CDR2 LQKENI. This chain's CDR3 is CASSPIRAKSGQQYGYTF. The DNA for the CDR3 is TGTGCCAGCTCACCAATTCGGGCAAAGTCGGGACAGCAATATGGCTACACCTTC.

This clonotype was seen ten or more times. V usage is TRBV19 and J usage is TRBJ1-1, with D possibly TRBD1 on 5 matching bases. This CDR3 has 15 amino acids. Trimming stripped 5 bases from V and 1 base from J, with 14 bases between. The germline gives CDR1 LNHDA, CDR2 SQIVND (reference sequence). Here the CDR3 DNA reads TGTGCCAGTAGTTCCTTATGGGGGACGAACACTGAAGCTTTCTTT. Translating gives CASSSLWGTNTEAFF. The variable domain in full, with the rest retrieved from reference TRBV19 and TRBJ1-1, is DGGITQSPKYLFRKEGQNVTLSCEQNLNHDAMYWYRQDPGQGLRLIYYSQIVNDFQKGDIAEGYSVSREKKESFPLTVTSAQKNPTAFYLCASSSLWGTNTEAFFGQGTRLTVV.

This clonotype was picked up many times. The V and J genes are TRBV19 and TRBJ1-5; 7 positions match TRBD1. CDR1 is LNHDA and CDR2 is SQIVND in the germline V gene (reference sequence). CDR3 length: 15 amino acids. J gave up 4 bases and V 4 bases, and 7 bases lay outside the gene matches. The CDR3 is CASSTWTGGNQPQHF. The DNA of the CDR3 is TGTGCCAGTAGTACGTGGACAGGCGGAAATCAGCCCCAGCATTTT.

This clonotype was observed at least ten times. This rearrangement joins TRBV9 to TRBJ1-2, with 8 nucleotides matching TRBD1. The CDR3 consists of 17 residues. The V gene's germline CDR1 is SGDLS and CDR2 YYNGEE. The V gene end was trimmed by 0 bases and the J gene end by 2 bases; junction bases not matched to a gene: 9. DNA for the CDR3: TGTGCCAGCAGCGTAGCCCCGGACAGGGTTACCAACTATGGCTACACCTTC. The encoded protein is CASSVAPDRVTNYGYTF. The variable domain in full, completed from reference TRBV9 and TRBJ1-2, reads DSGVTQTPKHLITATGQRVTLRCSPRSGDLSVYWYQQSLDQGLQFLIQYYNGEERAKGNILERFSAQQFPDLHSELNLSSLELGDSALYFCASSVAPDRVTNYGYTFGSGTRLTVV.

In its sample, this clonotype was seen many times. This chain connects TRBV9 to TRBJ2-2; D is possibly TRBD1 (7 bases). The CDR3 spans 15 residues. Germline V CDR1 and CDR2: SGDLS, YYNGEE. Trimming cost V 5 bases and J 5 bases, with 16 bases left between them. The CDR3 here is CASRNRTGGTGELFF. In DNA form, the CDR3 reads TGTGCCAGCAGGAACCGGACAGGAGGGACCGGGGAGCTGTTTTTT.

This clonotype was counted at least ten times. The chain uses TRBV2 and TRBJ2-2; maybe TRBD2 (5 bases). The CDR3 consists of 15 residues. V lost 5 bases and J 2 bases, leaving 12 bases between the germline ends. The V gene's germline CDR1 is SNHLY and CDR2 FYNNEI. The CDR3 loop is CASSHKRPNTGELFF. In DNA form, the CDR3 reads TGTGCCAGCAGTCACAAGCGGCCAAACACCGGGGAGCTGTTTTTT.

This clonotype was seen at least ten times. V and J are TRBV20-1 and TRBJ2-4; 8 nucleotides agree with TRBD2. The V gene's germline CDR1 is DFQATT and CDR2 SNEGSKA (reference sequence). This CDR3 has 16 residues. Germline trimming cut 0 bases from V and 3 bases from J; bases unmatched to any gene: 7. The CDR3 loop reads CSARDLTSEVKNIQYF. CDR3 nucleotide sequence: TGCAGTGCTAGAGATCTGACTAGCGAAGTCAAAAACATTCAGTACTTC.

The chain joins TRBV11-1 to TRBJ1-4; TRBD1 might be the D (6 bases). Between the trimmed V and J ends, which lost 5 bases and 5 bases, there was a span of 18 bases. Germline lookup yields CDR1 SGHAT and CDR2 FQDESV (reference sequence). The length of the CDR3 is 16 residues. CDR3 sequence: CASSPRGGRTNEKLFF. The CDR3 bases are TGTGCCAGCAGCCCCAGGGGTGGCAGGACAAATGAAAAACTGTTTTTT.